The rows below give T cell receptor beta chains drawn from one sample of a study of T-cell reconstitution after alpha-beta-depleted transplantation in children. MiXCR, applied by TCRdb to the PCR reads, yields one record per CDR3 protein. This sample has some 220,000 distinct CDR3 sequences, with 8% to 10% found just once. Source: PBMCs from the stem cell graft donor, taken from the stem cell graft. The receptors here all came from a human donor who donated a stem cell graft to a child with acute lymphoblastic leukemia. Each CDR3 is given with its conserved first and last residue. The D gene is left open where the match is weak. Only part of the rows carry a size: once, few, many, or a class if the clone is expanded.

V gene,D gene,clone size,J gene,CDR3 protein,CDR3 DNA
TRBV14,NA,NA,TRBJ2-1,CASSQGAGTLYNEQFF,TGTGCCAGCAGCCAAGGCGCCGGGACCCTCTACAATGAGCAGTTCTTC
TRBV6-1,NA,few,TRBJ2-1,CASSPRQVANEQFF,TGTGCCAGCAGCCCCCGACAGGTCGCTAATGAGCAGTTCTTC
TRBV6-2/TRBV6-3,NA,NA,TRBJ1-1,CASSPPGVAEAFF,TGTGCCAGCAGTCCGCCGGGGGTCGCTGAAGCTTTCTTT
TRBV5-1,TRBD2,many,TRBJ2-3,CASSLAGGYTDTQYF,TGCGCCAGCAGCTTAGCGGGGGGATACACAGATACGCAGTATTTT
TRBV6-5,TRBD1,NA,TRBJ2-3,CASSYGNLGTGTDTQYF,TGTGCCAGCAGTTACGGCAACCTCGGGACAGGGACAGATACGCAGTATTTT
TRBV5-1,TRBD1,many,TRBJ2-2,CASQQGVMDTGELFF,TGCGCCAGCCAACAGGGGGTAATGGACACCGGGGAGCTGTTTTTT
TRBV6-1,TRBD1,many,TRBJ1-6,CASSRTGGDNSPLHF,TGTGCCAGCAGTCGAACAGGGGGCGATAATTCACCCCTCCACTTT
TRBV5-1,NA,many,TRBJ2-3,CASSLRTDTDTQYF,TGCGCCAGCAGCCTTCGGACGGACACAGATACGCAGTATTTT
TRBV7-9,NA,NA,TRBJ2-3,CASSLRARTDTQYF,TGTGCCAGCAGCTTAAGGGCGCGCACAGATACGCAGTATTTT
TRBV19,NA,NA,TRBJ1-5,CASSFDLGGSQPQHF,TGTGCCAGTAGTTTCGACCTGGGGGGCAGTCAGCCCCAGCATTTT
TRBV24-1,NA,many,TRBJ2-5,CATSDDRETQYF,TGTGCCACCAGTGATGACAGGGAGACCCAGTACTTC
TRBV5-1,NA,NA,TRBJ1-2,CASSLEYGINYGYTF,TGCGCCAGCAGCTTGGAATATGGGATTAACTATGGCTACACCTTC
TRBV27,NA,NA,TRBJ2-5,CASSFAGLGETQYF,TGTGCCAGCAGTTTTGCGGGGTTGGGAGAGACCCAGTACTTC
TRBV30,TRBD2,few,TRBJ2-7,CAWSVRGVTYEQYF,TGTGCCTGGAGTGTACGGGGGGTTACCTACGAGCAGTACTTC
TRBV30,NA,NA,TRBJ1-1,CASTGVSWAPKAFF,TGTGCCTCCACGGGGGTCTCCTGGGCCCCGAAAGCTTTCTTT
TRBV3-1,NA,many,TRBJ2-5,CASSQENQETQYF,TGTGCCAGCAGCCAAGAAAACCAAGAGACCCAGTACTTC
TRBV29-1,TRBD2,NA,TRBJ2-7,CSVGSLAGVSYEQYF,TGCAGCGTTGGGTCGTTGGCGGGGGTATCCTACGAGCAGTACTTC
TRBV15,TRBD1,few,TRBJ2-7,CATSFYRGTNEQYF,TGTGCCACCAGTTTTTACAGGGGAACGAACGAGCAGTACTTC
TRBV7-9,NA,few,TRBJ2-5,CASSPSETQYF,TGTGCCAGCAGCCCTTCAGAGACCCAGTACTTC
TRBV4-1,TRBD1,many,TRBJ1-2,CASSQDLPDRANYGYTF,TGCGCCAGCAGCCAAGATCTGCCCGACAGGGCAAACTATGGCTACACCTTC
TRBV5-1,TRBD2,NA,TRBJ2-1,CASSLPGSGGSFGHEQFF,TGCGCCAGCAGCCTGCCGGGGAGCGGGGGATCGTTCGGGCATGAGCAGTTCTTC
TRBV5-1,TRBD2,NA,TRBJ2-1,CVSSWGTSGGYNEQFF,TGCGTCAGCAGCTGGGGGACTAGCGGGGGGTACAATGAGCAGTTCTTC
TRBV10-1,TRBD1,NA,TRBJ2-5,CASSGGTGRGTQYF,TGCGCCAGCAGCGGCGGGACAGGGAGGGGGACCCAGTACTTC
TRBV20-1,NA,NA,TRBJ2-7,CSARDPGRSSRYEQYF,TGCAGTGCTAGAGATCCGGGACGCAGCTCCCGCTACGAGCAGTACTTC
TRBV5-1,NA,NA,TRBJ1-2,CASSAGQIGANYGYTF,TGCGCCAGCAGCGCCGGACAGATCGGGGCTAACTATGGCTACACCTTC
TRBV5-1,TRBD1,many,TRBJ1-2,CASSLAGTGGGYTF,TGCGCCAGCAGCTTGGCCGGGACAGGGGGAGGCTACACCTTC
TRBV2,TRBD1,many,TRBJ2-7,CASDRVRDTYEQYF,TGTGCCAGCGACAGGGTCAGGGACACCTACGAGCAGTACTTC
TRBV6-5,NA,many,TRBJ1-2,CASSYRALNYGYTF,TGTGCCAGCAGTTACAGGGCTCTGAACTATGGCTACACCTTC
TRBV6-5,TRBD2,NA,TRBJ2-7,CASSYLAGGQNKTYEQYF,TGTGCCAGCAGTTATTTAGCGGGGGGGCAGAATAAAACCTACGAGCAGTACTTC
TRBV20-1,TRBD1,NA,TRBJ1-2,CSARAQGESYGYTF,TGCAGTGCCCGGGCTCAGGGGGAGAGCTATGGCTACACCTTC
TRBV4-2,NA,many,TRBJ2-5,CASSQVLTGKTQYF,TGTGCCAGCAGCCAAGTTTTAACAGGCAAGACCCAGTACTTC
TRBV12-3/TRBV12-4,NA,few,TRBJ1-1,CASSLLGSGVEAFF,TGTGCCAGCAGTTTACTGGGGAGCGGTGTTGAAGCTTTCTTT